This T cell receptor (beta chain) was recorded in a study of T cells expressing NK-cell markers. The CDR3 loop spans 15 amino acids. CDR1 is SGDLS, CDR2 YYNGEE, per germline. TCRdb reanalyzed the 5' RACE reads and collapses them to one entry per CDR3 protein, without DNA. This listing includes about 370,000 distinct CDR3 sequences. Sequenced: blood T cells: a sorted CD56 or NKG2C T cell subset, CD4+ or CD8+ T cells, or bulk PBMC T cells (not recorded which). The TCR sequence derives from a woman between 50 and 59 years old in good health. The J gene is TRBJ2-1, the V gene TRBV9; TCRdb returns TRBD2, unconfirmable since there is no DNA. The CDR3 sequence: CASSVGLADSGEQFF.